The 25 T cell receptor beta chains in this list originate from one sample, sequenced in a study of control samples from healthy donors and cancer patients. Sequenced by immunoSEQ multiplex PCR; TCRdb stores in-frame clones only, minus some. The sample contains some 140,000 clones, roughly 94% of which appear only once. Material for sequencing was PBMCs. The source of these receptors is a man in his fifties or sixties with colorectal cancer.

The chain links TRBV4-3 to TRBJ2-3; 9 bases line up with TRBD2. The length of the CDR3 is 14 residues. Germline CDR1 reads LGHNA; CDR2 reads YSLEER. Germline trimming cut 1 base from V and 9 bases from J; bases unmatched to any gene: 5. CDR3 protein: CASSQAIAGATQYF. The CDR3 nucleotides are TGCGCCAGCAGCCAAGCTATAGCGGGGGCAACGCAGTATTTT.

The chain joins TRBV4-2 to TRBJ2-1; 8 nucleotides agree with TRBD2. This CDR3 is built from 17 residues. V lost 1 base to trimming and J lost 3 bases; unmatched junction nucleotides: 8. Germline V gene lookup returns CDR1 LGHNA and CDR2 YNFKEQ. CDR3 sequence (DNA): TGTGCCAGCAGCCAAGGCCCTCGGGGGGGCGTCTACAATGAGCAGTTCTTC. Its translation: CASSQGPRGGVYNEQFF.

Concerning this clone: Distinct nucleotide sequences in the sample also encode this CDR3. The chain carries TRBV5-5 and TRBJ1-2; 9 bases agree with TRBD1. Germline-derived CDR1 and CDR2 are SGHKS and YYEKEE (reference sequence). This CDR3 contains 14 residues. V gave up 4 bases and J gave up 8 bases; unmatched junction bases: 9. For the CDR3, the DNA is TGTGCCAGCAGCCTTCCCGGGACAGGGTACGGCTACACCTTC. Its translation: CASSLPGTGYGYTF.

The rearrangement links TRBV9 to TRBJ2-1; perhaps TRBD1 as D (6 bases). Looked up from germline, CDR1 is SGDLS and CDR2 is YYNGEE. There are 16 residues in the CDR3. Trimming removed 0 bases from V and 7 bases from J, with 17 bases in between. In DNA form, the CDR3 reads TGTGCCAGCAGCGTAGAAGGGGGAGTCTCGGGAAATGAGCAGTTCTTC. Amino acids: CASSVEGGVSGNEQFF.

The V call is TRBV6-5, the J call TRBJ2-7; D possibly uses TRBD1 or TRBD2 (5 bases each). V lost 2 bases and J lost 6, with 11 bases in between. The CDR3 has 13 amino acids. CDR1 and CDR2 from the germline V gene are MNHEY and SVGAGI. The CDR3 DNA reads as TGTGCCAGCAGTTACGGGGACGGATTCGAGCAGTACTTC. Its translation is CASSYGDGFEQYF.

The V call is TRBV7-4, the J call TRBJ1-2; D gene unclear. The CDR3 extends over 15 amino acids. The germline V gene has CDR1 SGHVT and CDR2 SQSDAQ. V lost 2 bases to trimming and J lost 2 bases, with 12 bases between them. The CDR3 reads CASSLWTAYNYGYTF. The CDR3 DNA sequence: TGTGCCAGCAGCTTATGGACCGCTTACAACTATGGCTACACCTTC.

The rearrangement joins TRBV2 to TRBJ2-4; D might be TRBD1 (6 bases). The length of the CDR3 is 15 residues. From germline, CDR1 is SNHLY and CDR2 FYNNEI. V was pared by 8 bases and J by 1 base, with 15 bases between. The CDR3 sequence is CASSGTKGAKNIQYF. The CDR3 DNA follows: TGTGCCAGCTCCGGGACAAAAGGCGCCAAAAACATTCAGTACTTC.

The rearrangement links TRBV2 to TRBJ1-1; no firm D call. The V and J ends lost 6 bases and 4 bases respectively, with 15 bases between them. Germline values: CDR1 SNHLY, CDR2 FYNNEI. The CDR3 consists of 14 residues. CDR3 DNA: TGTGCCAGCAGCCGGATTTCTGAATCCACTGAAGCTTTCTTT. Its protein product is CASSRISESTEAFF.

This clone was detected once. V gene TRBV7-9 combines with J gene TRBJ2-5; 12 bases are shared with TRBD2. This CDR3 comprises 14 residues. With 2 bases clipped from V and 5 bases from J, the junction kept 0 bases outside the gene matches. Germline assignment: CDR1 SEHNR and CDR2 FQNEAQ (reference sequence). The CDR3 coding sequence is TGTGCCAGCAGCTTACTAGCGGGGGGGGAGACCCAGTACTTC. Amino acids: CASSLLAGGETQYF.

The chain employs TRBV7-9 and TRBJ2-5; no firm D call. The CDR3 covers 12 residues. Trimming took 2 bases from V and 3 from J, leaving 4 bases between them. Germline V gene sequence: CDR1 SEHNR, CDR2 FQNEAQ (reference sequence). The CDR3 DNA follows: TGTGCCAGCAGCTTATACGAAGAGACCCAGTACTTC. It yields the protein CASSLYEETQYF.

J is TRBJ1-3 and V is TRBV6-2 or TRBV6-3; 7 positions agree with TRBD1. The trim removed 4 bases at V and 0 bases at J, leaving 9 bases unmatched. This CDR3 spans 17 amino acids. Germline V lookup: CDR1 MNHEY, CDR2 SVGEGT. The CDR3 region has the DNA TGTGCCAGCAGTTTTTCCTGGACAGGCGTCTCTGGAAACACCATATATTTT. This sequence encodes CASSFSWTGVSGNTIYF.

The gene calls are TRBV5-1 and TRBJ1-5; 9 bases are shared with TRBD1. With V trimmed by 4 bases and J by 6 bases, 5 bases remained unmatched. This CDR3 is 14 amino acids long. From germline, CDR1 is SGHRS and CDR2 YFSETQ. This CDR3 reads CASSPDRGGQPQHF. For the CDR3, the DNA is TGCGCCAGCAGCCCGGACAGGGGTGGTCAGCCCCAGCATTTT.

The CDR3 protein is CASSQDLAGTQHF. CDR3 DNA sequence: TGTGCCAGCAGCCAAGATCTGGCAGGGACCCAGCATTTT. V and J are TRBV14 and TRBJ1-5; D possibly corresponds to TRBD1 (5 bases). CDR3 size: 13 residues. Trimming removed 0 bases from V and 11 bases from J, with 11 bases in between. In germline, CDR1 is SGHDN, CDR2 FVKESK.

The V gene is TRBV9, the J gene TRBJ2-5, with D perhaps given as TRBD1 or TRBD2 (6 bases each). V was trimmed by 4 bases and J by 7 bases, leaving 20 bases between them. This CDR3 region has 15 residues. Germline V gene lookup returns CDR1 SGDLS and CDR2 YYNGEE. CDR3 coding DNA: TGTGCCAGCAGCCCACAAGAGGGGGGCCTCGGGACCCAGTACTTC. It specifies CASSPQEGGLGTQYF.

The gene calls are TRBV2 and TRBJ1-4; TRBD1 matches at 9 bases. Germline lookup yields CDR1 SNHLY and CDR2 FYNNEI. The ends lost 6 bases at V and 7 bases at J; junction bases unmatched: 6. This CDR3 region has 14 residues. CDR3 region: CASSADRGREKLFF. The CDR3 region has the DNA TGTGCCAGCAGCGCGGACAGGGGTCGTGAAAAACTGTTTTTT.

This clone has only one observation. The gene calls are TRBV2 and TRBJ2-5, with 8 bases lining up with TRBD1. V dropped 3 bases and J dropped 7; count of bases not matched to a gene: 7. The length of the CDR3 is 14 residues. From germline, CDR1 is SNHLY and CDR2 FYNNEI. The CDR3 DNA sequence: TGTGCCAGCAGTGACGACAGGGGCTTGAGGACCCAGTACTTC. Amino acids: CASSDDRGLRTQYF.

This chain joins TRBV9 and TRBJ1-6; 10 bases fit TRBD1. Germline values: CDR1 SGDLS, CDR2 YYNGEE. The length of the CDR3 is 14 residues. V gave up 3 bases and J gave up 10 bases; unmatched junction bases: 4. CDR3 amino acids: CASSGGQGRSPLHF. For the CDR3, the DNA is TGTGCCAGCAGCGGGGGACAGGGGCGATCACCCCTCCACTTT.

The rearrangement joins TRBV4-1 to TRBJ1-2; 8 bases map to TRBD1. This CDR3 is built from 14 residues. CDR1 and CDR2 from the germline V gene are MGHRA and YSYEKL. V lost 2 bases to trimming and J lost 5 bases; unmatched junction nucleotides: 4. CDR3 DNA sequence: TGCGCCAGCAGCCAATGGACAGGGTCATATGGCTACACCTTC. Its protein is CASSQWTGSYGYTF.

This rearrangement joins TRBV4-2 to TRBJ2-1, with D perhaps matching TRBD1 (5 bases). With 8 bases removed from V and 8 bases from J, the gap between germline ends came to 13 bases. The CDR3 is 12 amino acids. CDR1 is LGHNA, CDR2 YNFKEQ, per germline. The DNA for the CDR3 is TGTGCCAGCCGGAGATTAGGGGATGAGCAGTTCTTC. Its translation is CASRRLGDEQFF.

The chain has TRBV7-9 and TRBJ1-3; unclear D gene. The ends were cut back, 5 bases at V and 4 bases at J, with 12 bases in the middle. Germline V gene lookup returns CDR1 SEHNR and CDR2 FQNEAQ (reference sequence). The CDR3 sequence is 14 residues long. The CDR3 is CASSSSSFGNTIYF. CDR3 sequence (DNA): TGTGCCAGCAGCAGCTCTTCATTCGGAAACACCATATATTTT.

The chain combines TRBV19 with TRBJ1-5; D is ambiguous. CDR1 is LNHDA, CDR2 SQIVND, per germline (reference sequence). This CDR3 contains 13 residues. Trimming stripped 5 bases from V and 9 bases from J, with 14 bases between. CDR3 in amino acids: CASSPRERWPQHF. The DNA for the CDR3 is TGTGCCAGTAGTCCCCGTGAACGGTGGCCCCAGCATTTT.

This clone came up once. The CDR3 sequence: CASSPVQGPNTEAFF. CDR3 in DNA: TGCGCCAGCAGCCCGGTACAGGGGCCAAACACTGAAGCTTTCTTT. This chain connects TRBV5-1 to TRBJ1-1; 7 bases are shared with TRBD1. The CDR3 spans 15 residues. Germline values: CDR1 SGHRS, CDR2 YFSETQ. Trimming cost V 4 bases and J 2 bases; bases outside gene matches: 8.

This sequence joins TRBV2 and TRBJ1-5; the match to TRBD1 covers 8 bases. Germline V gene sequence: CDR1 SNHLY, CDR2 FYNNEI. The CDR3 sequence is 15 residues long. V shed 9 bases, J shed 0 bases, and the junction held 7 bases outside the gene matches. CDR3 in amino acids: CASAVTGDSNQPQHF. The CDR3 nucleotides read TGTGCCAGTGCCGTGACAGGGGATAGCAATCAGCCCCAGCATTTT.

This clone has only a few counts. This chain links TRBV30 with TRBJ2-2; TRBD1 aligns across 7 bases. This CDR3 is built from 16 residues. J was trimmed by 0 bases and V by 3 bases; bases with no gene match: 7. Germline CDR1 GTSNPN, CDR2 SVGIG (reference sequence). In DNA form, the CDR3 reads TGTGCCTGGAGGACTTTTGGGACAGCGAACACCGGGGAGCTGTTTTTT. It is translated as CAWRTFGTANTGELFF.

The chain combines TRBV19 with TRBJ1-2; weak D call: TRBD1 (6 bases). The germline V gene has CDR1 LNHDA and CDR2 SQIVND (reference sequence). V was pared by 4 bases and J by 10 bases, with 13 bases between. This CDR3 has 12 amino acids. The CDR3 DNA sequence: TGTGCCAGTAGTAGGACGGACAGAGTCTACACCTTC. It encodes CASSRTDRVYTF.